Listed below are T cell receptor beta chains from one sample, sequenced in a study of T cells in Graves' hyperthyroidism and ophthalmopathy. TCRdb reanalysed the multiplex PCR reads using MiXCR and keeps one entry per CDR3 protein. This table has hundreds of thousands of distinct CDR3 sequences, over 15% appearing once. Specimen: blood. The receptors stem from a woman aged 55-70 years with Graves' ophthalmopathy. CDR3s include the opening cysteine and the closing phenylalanine or tryptophan. The D gene is left open where the match is weak. Where a row states a size, it is once, few, many or the class of an expanded clone; other rows omit it.

clone_size,d_call,j_call,v_call,cdr3_aa,cdr3_nt
many,NA,TRBJ2-4,TRBV7-8,CASSTGPKNIQYF,TGTGCCAGCAGTACTGGACCAAAAAACATTCAGTACTTC
many,NA,TRBJ1-1,TRBV3-1,CASSQILGAEAFF,TGTGCCAGCAGCCAAATCCTCGGCGCTGAAGCTTTCTTT
many,NA,TRBJ1-2,TRBV28,CASSTFGVGPDGYTF,TGTGCCAGCAGCACATTCGGGGTCGGTCCTGATGGCTACACCTTC
few,TRBD1,TRBJ2-5,TRBV4-3,CASSQDLGQDSQETQYF,TGCGCCAGCAGCCAAGATCTCGGACAGGACAGCCAAGAGACCCAGTACTTC
NA,NA,TRBJ2-5,TRBV5-1,CASSFAQSQETQYF,TGCGCCAGCAGCTTTGCACAGTCGCAAGAGACCCAGTACTTC
many,NA,TRBJ2-1,TRBV7-2,CASSFGRGYEQFF,TGTGCCAGCAGCTTCGGCAGGGGATATGAGCAGTTCTTC
many,NA,TRBJ2-7,TRBV27,CASSQTGRRLAYEQYF,TGTGCCAGCAGTCAAACGGGACGCCGGTTAGCCTACGAGCAGTACTTC
many,NA,TRBJ1-2,TRBV5-1,CASSLAGERGSGYTF,TGCGCCAGCAGCTTGGCAGGGGAGCGAGGGAGTGGCTACACCTTC
NA,NA,TRBJ1-2,TRBV6-2/TRBV6-3,CASSFLGGYTF,TGTGCCAGCAGTTTTCTTGGGGGCTACACCTTC
many,TRBD1,TRBJ1-5,TRBV2,CASREDREQPQHF,TGTGCCAGCAGAGAGGACAGGGAACAGCCCCAGCATTTT
few,NA,TRBJ2-7,TRBV6-1,CASSEAQGSYEQYF,TGTGCCAGCAGTGAAGCACAGGGTTCCTACGAGCAGTACTTC
NA,NA,TRBJ2-1,TRBV7-3,CASSQYKSSYNEQFF,TGTGCCAGCAGCCAATACAAGAGCTCCTACAATGAGCAGTTCTTC
NA,TRBD2,TRBJ2-1,TRBV7-9,CASSLASGSAHNEQFF,TGTGCCAGCAGCTTAGCTAGCGGGAGTGCCCACAATGAGCAGTTCTTC
many,TRBD2,TRBJ2-3,TRBV12-3/TRBV12-4,CASSFRYPWSGATDTQYF,TGTGCCAGCAGTTTCCGATATCCGTGGAGCGGGGCGACAGATACGCAGTATTTT
few,TRBD1,TRBJ1-4,TRBV7-9,CASSSFLGTGNEKLFF,TGTGCCAGCAGCTCCTTTCTCGGGACAGGCAATGAAAAACTGTTTTTT
many,TRBD2,TRBJ2-1,TRBV20-1,CSAGLAGGHNEQFF,TGCAGTGCTGGTCTGGCGGGAGGTCACAATGAGCAGTTCTTC
many,NA,TRBJ2-1,TRBV9,CASSPRVRNRGEQFF,TGTGCCAGCAGCCCCCGGGTCCGAAATCGTGGTGAGCAGTTCTTC
few,NA,TRBJ2-1,TRBV11-2,CASSLGGTGYNEQFF,TGTGCCAGCAGCTTAGGCGGGACTGGGTACAATGAGCAGTTCTTC
NA,NA,TRBJ1-1,TRBV20-1,CSAMGSLNTEAFF,TGCAGTGCTATGGGCAGTCTGAACACTGAAGCTTTCTTT
many,NA,TRBJ1-5,TRBV6-6,CASSYVGNKRKRILFQPQHF,TGTGCCAGCAGTTACGTGGGAAATAAACGGAAACGGATCCTTTTCCAGCCCCAGCATTTT
many,TRBD2,TRBJ2-7,TRBV7-2,CASGSTSGPYYEQYF,TGTGCCAGCGGGTCGACTAGCGGGCCTTACTACGAGCAGTACTTC
few,TRBD2,TRBJ2-1,TRBV4-3,CASSHAGTSAYNEQFF,TGCGCCAGCAGCCATGCCGGGACTAGCGCCTACAATGAGCAGTTCTTC
NA,NA,TRBJ1-2,TRBV7-9,CASSLAAGESGYTF,TGTGCCAGCAGCTTAGCAGCAGGGGAGTCTGGCTACACCTTC
NA,NA,TRBJ2-3,TRBV4-1,CTSSQGWGDTQYF,TGTACCAGCAGCCAAGGTTGGGGTGATACGCAGTATTTT
many,NA,TRBJ2-2,TRBV2,CASSDSRVPFGELFF,TGTGCCAGCAGTGATTCGCGGGTTCCATTCGGGGAGCTGTTTTTT
many,NA,TRBJ2-3,TRBV28,CASRRLEESGYTQYF,TGTGCCAGCAGACGACTAGAAGAATCCGGGTATACGCAGTATTTT
NA,NA,TRBJ1-4,TRBV5-8,CASSSPGMGEKLFF,TGTGCCAGCAGCTCTCCAGGGATGGGCGAAAAACTGTTTTTT
many,NA,TRBJ2-2,TRBV24-1,CATSPQGQGGTGELFF,TGTGCCACCAGTCCTCAGGGGCAGGGGGGCACCGGGGAGCTGTTTTTT
many,NA,TRBJ1-5,TRBV20-1,CSARGPPRGEEPQHF,TGCAGTGCTAGAGGTCCCCCGCGTGGGGAGGAGCCCCAGCATTTT
NA,NA,TRBJ1-1,TRBV29-1,CSVESSDTEAFF,TGCAGCGTTGAATCCTCCGACACTGAAGCTTTCTTT
NA,NA,TRBJ1-1,TRBV20-1,CSVSQGISEAFF,TGCAGTGTTTCCCAGGGGATATCTGAAGCTTTCTTT
many,TRBD1,TRBJ2-7,TRBV12-3/TRBV12-4,CASTPTGTDEQYF,TGTGCCAGCACCCCGACAGGGACGGACGAGCAGTACTTC
many,TRBD1,TRBJ1-1,TRBV19,CASKSGGSMNTEAFF,TGTGCCAGTAAGTCAGGGGGCTCTATGAACACTGAAGCTTTCTTT
many,NA,TRBJ1-2,TRBV10-3,CAISETGALNYGYTF,TGTGCCATCAGTGAAACGGGGGCCCTAAACTATGGCTACACCTTC
many,NA,TRBJ2-1,TRBV27,CASRRQRTRRDEQFF,TGTGCCAGCAGGCGGCAAAGGACCCGACGGGATGAGCAGTTCTTC
few,NA,TRBJ2-2,TRBV4-3,CASSQEASVNTGELFF,TGCGCCAGCAGCCAAGAGGCTAGCGTAAACACCGGGGAGCTGTTTTTT
NA,NA,TRBJ2-2,TRBV15,CATSRGGFGTGELFF,TGTGCCACCAGCAGGGGAGGTTTTGGGACCGGGGAGCTGTTTTTT
many,NA,TRBJ1-1,TRBV6-2/TRBV6-3,CASSYNPRWAEAFF,TGTGCCAGCAGTTACAACCCTCGGTGGGCTGAAGCTTTCTTT
many,NA,TRBJ2-7,TRBV20-1,CSARDTPPDEQYF,TGCAGTGCTAGAGATACTCCGCCCGACGAGCAGTACTTC
many,NA,TRBJ1-4,TRBV18,CASSPQGVPEKLFF,TGTGCCAGCTCCCCCCAGGGAGTACCAGAAAAACTGTTTTTT
NA,TRBD1,TRBJ1-1,TRBV7-8,CASSSTGTDTEAFF,TGTGCCAGCAGCTCGACAGGGACGGACACTGAAGCTTTCTTT
NA,TRBD1,TRBJ1-1,TRBV28,CASSHDREFTEAFF,TGTGCCAGCAGCCATGACAGGGAGTTTACTGAAGCTTTCTTT